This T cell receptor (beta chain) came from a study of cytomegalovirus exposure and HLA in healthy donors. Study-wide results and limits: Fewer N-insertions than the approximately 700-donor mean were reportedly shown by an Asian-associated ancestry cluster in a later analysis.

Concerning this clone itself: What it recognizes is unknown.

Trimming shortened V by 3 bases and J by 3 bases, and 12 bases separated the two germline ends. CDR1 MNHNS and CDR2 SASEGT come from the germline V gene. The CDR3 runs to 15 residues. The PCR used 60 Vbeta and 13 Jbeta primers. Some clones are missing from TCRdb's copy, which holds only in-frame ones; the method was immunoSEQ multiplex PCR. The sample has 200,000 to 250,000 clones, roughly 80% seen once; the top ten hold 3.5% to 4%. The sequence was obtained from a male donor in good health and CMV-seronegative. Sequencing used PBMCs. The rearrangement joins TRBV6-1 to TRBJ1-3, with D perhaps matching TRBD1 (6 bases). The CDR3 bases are TGTGCCAGCAGTGAGACGAGAGGGGGTGGAAACACCATATATTTT. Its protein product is CASSETRGGGNTIYF.